A single sample is the source of the 13 T cell receptor beta chains below, sequenced in a study of post-analysis software for immune sequencing data. Carried by the TCR beta cDNA libraries were unique molecular identifiers. TCRdb reanalysed the PCR reads using MiXCR and keeps one entry per CDR3 protein. The data contain 650,000 to 850,000 distinct CDR3 sequences, 40% to 55% of them seen just once; the ten biggest clones take up just under 5%. Overall study results and limits: In patients, TRBV5-6, TRBV5-1 and TRBV20-1 belonged to roughly five TRBV segments found more frequently than in controls.

No antigen has been identified for these receptors. Material for sequencing was blood. These receptors all stem from a girl aged 10 to 17 with multiple sclerosis.

The chain employs TRBV5-1 and TRBJ2-3, with 8 bases fitting TRBD2. V lost 6 bases to trimming and J lost 0 bases; unmatched junction nucleotides: 15. Germline V gene data show CDR1 as SGHRS and CDR2 as YFSETQ. The CDR3 has 18 residues. The CDR3 reads CASKRSQLADHSTDTQYF. The CDR3 DNA follows: TGCGCCAGCAAGAGGTCCCAACTAGCGGACCATAGCACAGATACGCAGTATTTT.

The chain links TRBV20-1 to TRBJ2-3; TRBD2 agrees at 10 bases. The CDR3 contains 15 residues. The V segment lost 6 bases and the J segment 1 base; nucleotides outside the gene matches: 7. Germline V lookup: CDR1 DFQATT, CDR2 SNEGSKA (reference sequence). CDR3 amino acids: CSAVSLAGRTDTQYF. CDR3 sequence (DNA): TGCAGTGCCGTATCACTAGCGGGACGCACAGATACGCAGTATTTT.

The chain employs TRBV29-1 and TRBJ2-3; D gene unclear. Per germline, CDR1 SQVTM and CDR2 ANQGSEA. V lost 5 bases and J 0 bases, leaving 9 bases between the germline ends. The CDR3 sequence is 13 residues long. The CDR3, as DNA: TGCAGCGTTAGCCTCCTAAGCACAGATACGCAGTATTTT. This sequence encodes CSVSLLSTDTQYF.

This clonotype was detected only a few times. The rearrangement links TRBV7-9 to TRBJ2-5; D ambiguous. The germline CDR1 and CDR2 sequences are SEHNR and FQNEAQ (reference sequence). This CDR3 region has 12 residues. With 5 bases removed from V and 2 bases from J, the gap between germline ends came to 6 bases. CDR3 region: CASSTHQETQYF. The CDR3 DNA follows: TGTGCCAGCAGCACCCATCAAGAGACCCAGTACTTC.

The genes are TRBV3-1 and TRBJ2-6; D possibly matches TRBD1 or TRBD2 (5 bases each). CDR1 and CDR2 (germline): LGHDT, YNNKEL (reference sequence). The CDR3 sequence is 18 residues long. V lost 0 bases and J lost 4, with 16 bases in between. This chain's CDR3 is CASSQDRGLSAGANVLTF. In nucleotides, the CDR3 is TGTGCCAGCAGCCAAGATCGGGGCCTCTCCGCCGGGGCCAACGTCCTGACTTTC.

This chain uses TRBV3-1 with TRBJ2-3; D is possibly TRBD1 or TRBD2 (5 bases each). CDR3 length: 16 amino acids. Germline V gene lookup returns CDR1 LGHDT and CDR2 YNNKEL (reference sequence). V was shortened by 0 bases and J by 4 bases, with 14 bases between the two germline ends. CDR3: CASSQEPPGTADTQYF. CDR3 bases: TGTGCCAGCAGCCAAGAACCCCCCGGGACGGCAGATACGCAGTATTTT.

This clonotype was detected only a few times. The genes are TRBV5-6 and TRBJ2-1; weak D call: TRBD2 (6 bases). Trimming took off 1 base at V and 6 bases at J, with 17 bases between the two ends. The CDR3 is made up of 16 amino acids. Germline assignment: CDR1 SGHDT and CDR2 YYEEEE. The CDR3: CASSLSVGSGSNEQFF. The CDR3 coding sequence is TGTGCCAGCAGCTTGTCCGTCGGGAGCGGATCCAATGAGCAGTTCTTC.

This clonotype was picked up a small number of times. The V gene is TRBV5-5, the J gene TRBJ1-1; no clear D. This CDR3 region has 13 residues. Trimming cost V 2 bases and J 3 bases, with 8 bases left between them. Looked up from germline, CDR1 is SGHKS and CDR2 is YYEKEE (reference sequence). CDR3 loop: CASSLTPDTEAFF. The CDR3 region has the DNA TGTGCCAGCAGCTTAACGCCCGACACTGAAGCTTTCTTT. Variable domain in full (rest from reference TRBV5-5 and TRBJ1-1): DAGVTQSPTHLIKTRGQQVTLRCSPISGHKSVSWYQQVLGQGPQFIFQYYEKEERGRGNFPDRFSARQFPNYSSELNVNALLLGDSALYLCASSLTPDTEAFFGQGTRLTVV.

CDR3 protein: CASSPTGERTHYEQYF. The CDR3 DNA reads TGTGCCAGCAGCCCTACGGGAGAAAGGACCCACTACGAGCAGTACTTC. V and J are TRBV7-9 and TRBJ2-7; D possibly corresponds to TRBD2 (6 bases). Trimming took 5 bases from V and 3 from J, leaving 20 bases between them. Germline CDR1 SEHNR, CDR2 FQNEAQ (reference sequence). The CDR3 is made up of 16 amino acids.

V usage is TRBV30 and J usage is TRBJ1-6; D is unresolved. The CDR3 has 14 residues. The V gene lost 5 bases and the J gene lost 3 bases, with 11 bases spanning the gap. CDR1 and CDR2 (germline): GTSNPN, SVGIG (reference sequence). CDR3 protein: CAWDDGGYNSPLHF. CDR3 coding DNA: TGTGCCTGGGACGACGGCGGCTATAATTCACCCCTCCACTTT. Drawing the rest from reference TRBV30 and TRBJ1-6, the complete variable domain is SQTIHQWPATLVQPVGSPLSLECTVEGTSNPNLYWYRQAAGRGLQLLFYSVGIGQISSEVPQNLSASRPQDRQFILSSKKLLLSDSGFYLCAWDDGGYNSPLHFGNGTRLTVT.

This chain joins TRBV11-2 and TRBJ2-4; 15 bases are shared with TRBD2. The CDR3 extends over 17 amino acids. With V trimmed by 0 bases and J by 13 bases, 10 bases remained unmatched. Germline V lookup: CDR1 SGHAT, CDR2 FQNNGV. The CDR3 DNA reads as TGTGCCAGCAGCTTAGACTGGACTAGCGGGAGGGTGTCGGAGCAGTACTTC. Translating gives CASSLDWTSGRVSEQYF.

This clonotype was seen a handful of times. The gene calls are TRBV20-1 and TRBJ2-4, with 12 bases lining up with TRBD2. The CDR3 totals 17 residues. The germline CDR1 and CDR2 sequences are DFQATT and SNEGSKA (reference sequence). Trimming removed 1 base from V and 2 bases from J; junction bases left unmatched: 6. CDR3 in DNA: TGCAGTGCTAGAGCCCCTAGCGGGAGGGCGACCAAAAACATTCAGTACTTC. Amino acid sequence: CSARAPSGRATKNIQYF.

This clonotype was detected only a few times. The J gene is TRBJ2-1, the V gene TRBV19; TRBD2 aligns across 10 bases. Germline V lookup: CDR1 LNHDA, CDR2 SQIVND (reference sequence). J lost 1 base, V lost 6 bases, and 15 bases had no gene match. The CDR3 length is 19 residues. The CDR3, as DNA: TGTGCCAGTAGGTGGGGGCTAGCGGGAGAACATCAATCCTACAATGAGCAGTTCTTC. This gives the protein CASRWGLAGEHQSYNEQFF.